The next 23 T cell receptor beta chains were all read from a single sample in a study of identical twins. Each CDR3 protein is one row after TCRdb ran MiXCR on the 5' RACE reads. The data show nearly 900,000 distinct CDR3 sequences, with approximately 13% seen just once and about 1.6% held by the top ten. These sequences were also reported in another study, on yellow fever vaccine responses in identical twins.

Sequencing was done on a sample of PBMCs. The receptors come from a woman younger than 35 in good health.

This clonotype was found a few times. J is TRBJ1-1 and V is TRBV11-2; 9 nucleotides line up with TRBD1. The trim removed 5 bases at V and 3 bases at J, leaving 7 bases unmatched. The CDR3 extends over 15 amino acids. Per germline, CDR1 SGHAT and CDR2 FQNNGV. CDR3 amino acids: CASSPRQGVHTEAFF. Here the CDR3 DNA reads TGTGCCAGCAGCCCCCGACAGGGGGTACACACTGAAGCTTTCTTT.

The rearrangement uses TRBV24-1 and TRBJ2-1; D may be TRBD2 (5 bases). In germline, CDR1 is KGHDR, CDR2 SFDVKD. V was shortened by 11 bases and J by 0 bases, with 13 bases between the two germline ends. The CDR3 loop spans 14 amino acids. For the CDR3, the DNA is TGTGCCATAGGACTCGCCAACTCCTACAATGAGCAGTTCTTC. Translated: CAIGLANSYNEQFF.

This clonotype was seen a handful of times. The rearrangement links TRBV20-1 to TRBJ2-3, with D unresolved. The germline V gene encodes CDR1 DFQATT and CDR2 SNEGSKA (reference sequence). V dropped 0 bases and J dropped 4 bases, with 11 bases sitting between them. This CDR3 spans 14 amino acids. In nucleotides, the CDR3 is TGCAGTGCTAGAGATGAAGGTAGCTCAGATACGCAGTATTTT. It is translated as CSARDEGSSDTQYF.

This clonotype was observed many times. V usage is TRBV20-1 and J usage is TRBJ2-3; D possibly uses TRBD1 or TRBD2 (5 bases each). Trimming stripped 0 bases from V and 1 base from J, with 5 bases between. CDR1 is DFQATT and CDR2 is SNEGSKA in the germline V gene (reference sequence). The CDR3 extends over 13 amino acids. The CDR3 coding sequence is TGCAGTGCTAGAGAGGGGGGCACAGATACGCAGTATTTT. Encoded protein: CSAREGGTDTQYF.

This clonotype was observed a few times. J is TRBJ1-5 and V is TRBV6-4, with TRBD1 as a possible D gene (5 bases). This CDR3 region has 15 residues. V lost 4 bases and J 6 bases, leaving 16 bases between the germline ends. In germline, CDR1 is MRHNA, CDR2 SNTAGT. The CDR3 sequence: CASSALPSTGQPQHF. The CDR3 nucleotides are TGTGCCAGCAGTGCCCTCCCTTCTACAGGTCAGCCCCAGCATTTT.

This chain's CDR3 is CASSYRGHEQYV. DNA of the CDR3: TGTGCCAGCAGTTACAGGGGGCACGAGCAGTACGTC. The V call is TRBV12-3 or TRBV12-4, the J call TRBJ2-7, with 9 bases fitting TRBD1. V shed 4 bases and J 5 bases; nucleotides not matched to a gene: 0. The CDR3 extends over 12 amino acids.

This clonotype was seen more than once but under ten times. V usage is TRBV7-3 and J usage is TRBJ2-7; D possibly corresponds to TRBD2 (7 bases). This CDR3 region has 15 residues. V was clipped by 5 bases and J by 3 bases, with 17 bases between them. CDR1 is SGHTA and CDR2 is FQGTGA in the germline V gene. The CDR3 nucleotides are TGTGCCAGCAGCCCCGGGGAGGGGGGTTTCTACGAGCAGTACTTC. Encoded protein: CASSPGEGGFYEQYF.

This clonotype occurred many times. The rearrangement uses TRBV12-3 or TRBV12-4 and TRBJ2-7; D gene unclear. Trimming removed 1 base from V and 7 bases from J, with 11 bases in between. This CDR3 contains 13 residues. Here the CDR3 DNA reads TGTGCCAGCAGTTTAGTTGGGCTGAGGGAGCAGTACTTC. This gives the protein CASSLVGLREQYF.

The rearrangement links TRBV10-2 to TRBJ2-3; the D gene is possibly TRBD2 (6 bases). CDR3 size: 15 residues. V was clipped by 4 bases and J by 2 bases, with 13 bases between them. CDR1 is WSHSY and CDR2 is SAAADI in the germline V gene. In DNA form, the CDR3 reads TGCGCCAGCAGTGTCGGGGGAGCCCACACAGATACGCAGTATTTT. Residues: CASSVGGAHTDTQYF.

V usage is TRBV5-1 and J usage is TRBJ1-6; 7 positions agree with TRBD1. This CDR3 has 14 residues. The V segment lost 3 bases and the J segment 5 bases; nucleotides outside the gene matches: 2. The germline V gene has CDR1 SGHRS and CDR2 YFSETQ. CDR3 loop: CASSWGQNNSPLHF. Here the CDR3 DNA reads TGCGCCAGCAGCTGGGGACAGAATAATTCACCCCTCCACTTT.

The V and J genes are TRBV4-1 and TRBJ2-5, with 8 nucleotides matching TRBD2. The V gene end was trimmed by 3 bases and the J gene end by 1 base; junction bases not matched to a gene: 10. This CDR3 has 17 residues. Germline V gives CDR1 MGHRA, CDR2 YSYEKL. Written as DNA, the CDR3 is TGCGCCAGCAGCCAGAGGGGGGGCGGGGGGCGCCAAGAGACCCAGTACTTC. Its protein product is CASSQRGGGGRQETQYF.

There are many counts of this clonotype. CDR3 DNA sequence: TGTGCCAGCAGTCACAGGGGGCAGGTTGAGCAGTTCTTC. This encodes CASSHRGQVEQFF. The V gene is TRBV12-3 or TRBV12-4, the J gene TRBJ2-1; TRBD1 matches 9 bases. Unmatched junction bases numbered 5, after V lost 5 bases and J lost 9 bases. This CDR3 region has 13 residues.

This clonotype has more than one count but fewer than ten. The chain links TRBV20-1 to TRBJ2-1, with TRBD2 identical over 10 bases. The CDR3 spans 13 residues. CDR1 is DFQATT and CDR2 is SNEGSKA in the germline V gene (reference sequence). V lost 5 bases and J lost 7; bases outside the gene matches: 5. The CDR3 nucleotides read TGCAGTGCTGGAAGCGGGGGGGCGAATGAGCAGTTCTTC. Its translation: CSAGSGGANEQFF.

This clonotype was picked up a small number of times. The chain uses TRBV19 and TRBJ2-2; 7 bases agree with TRBD2. The ends lost 7 bases at V and 3 bases at J; junction bases unmatched: 5. From germline, CDR1 is LNHDA and CDR2 SQIVND (reference sequence). The CDR3 is 14 amino acids. The CDR3 region is CASKGLVDTGELFF. The CDR3 DNA reads TGTGCCAGTAAAGGACTAGTGGACACCGGGGAGCTGTTTTTT. Filled out from reference TRBV19 and TRBJ2-2, the complete variable domain reads DGGITQSPKYLFRKEGQNVTLSCEQNLNHDAMYWYRQDPGQGLRLIYYSQIVNDFQKGDIAEGYSVSREKKESFPLTVTSAQKNPTAFYLCASKGLVDTGELFFGEGSRLTVL.

The rearrangement uses TRBV4-1 and TRBJ2-3; TRBD2 is a possible D gene (6 bases). Germline V gene lookup returns CDR1 MGHRA and CDR2 YSYEKL. V was cut by 1 base and J by 9 bases, with 11 bases left in between. The CDR3 extends over 13 amino acids. This CDR3 reads CASSQVGTGTQYF. CDR3 nucleotides: TGCGCCAGCAGCCAAGTGGGGACTGGAACGCAGTATTTT.

This clonotype was observed a few times. J is TRBJ2-2 and V is TRBV7-9; the match to TRBD2 covers 10 bases. The germline V gene has CDR1 SEHNR and CDR2 FQNEAQ (reference sequence). The length of the CDR3 is 16 residues. With 5 bases clipped from V and 3 bases from J, the junction kept 6 bases outside the gene matches. The CDR3: CASSAGTSAHTGELFF. The CDR3 bases are TGTGCCAGCAGCGCCGGGACTAGCGCCCACACCGGGGAGCTGTTTTTT.

The chain links TRBV29-1 to TRBJ2-1, with 10 bases fitting TRBD1. V shed 8 bases and J 7 bases; nucleotides not matched to a gene: 8. The length of the CDR3 is 13 residues. Germline V CDR1 and CDR2: SQVTM, ANQGSEA. DNA of the CDR3: TGCAGCCTCGACCGGGACAGGGGTAATGAGCAGTTCTTC. The encoded protein is CSLDRDRGNEQFF.

Comments on this clonotype: An end of the junction differs from the germline gene, which may be a read error. The CDR3: CASNLDSIYLRTGGTETQYF. In nucleotides, the CDR3 is TGTGCCAGCAACTTAGATTCAATCTATTTAAGGACAGGGGGTACAGAGACCCAGTACTTC. This chain links TRBV7-8 with TRBJ2-5, with 10 bases identical to TRBD1. CDR1 and CDR2 (germline): SGHVS, FQNEAQ. The CDR3 is 20 amino acids.

This clonotype has a handful of counts. The chain couples TRBV3-1 to TRBJ2-2, with D unresolved. The CDR3 length is 18 residues. The germline gives CDR1 LGHDT, CDR2 YNNKEL (reference sequence). With 3 bases removed from V and 2 bases from J, the gap between germline ends came to 19 bases. Written as DNA, the CDR3 is TGTGCCAGCAGCCACGGCCCTACTCCCCCCCCTAACACCGGGGAGCTGTTTTTT. Protein product: CASSHGPTPPPNTGELFF.

The rearrangement joins TRBV10-2 to TRBJ2-7; the match to TRBD1 covers 11 bases. The CDR3 is 14 residues long. Germline V gene lookup returns CDR1 WSHSY and CDR2 SAAADI. J was trimmed by 3 bases and V by 7 bases; bases with no gene match: 5. The CDR3 DNA sequence: TGCGCCAGCAAAGGACAGGGGGCCGGCTACGAGCAGTACGTC. Translation: CASKGQGAGYEQYV.

The chain recombines TRBV7-9 with TRBJ2-7, with 9 positions matching TRBD1. The V gene end was trimmed by 3 bases and the J gene end by 5 bases; junction bases not matched to a gene: 11. The CDR3 loop spans 16 amino acids. Looked up from germline, CDR1 is SEHNR and CDR2 is FQNEAQ (reference sequence). CDR3 coding DNA: TGTGCCAGCAGCTTGTTCCCGGGACAGGGAAGCGACGAGCAGTACTTC. Its translation: CASSLFPGQGSDEQYF.

This sequence joins TRBV18 and TRBJ2-7; TRBD1 matches at 8 bases. The CDR3 runs to 15 residues. The junction had 11 bases not matched to a gene; V was cut back by 3 bases and J by 7 bases. Germline lookup yields CDR1 KGHSH and CDR2 LQKENI. In DNA form, the CDR3 reads TGTGCCAGCTCACCGAACTCTATAACAGGGGGGGAGCAGTACTTC. Translated: CASSPNSITGGEQYF. Full variable domain (missing parts from reference TRBV18 and TRBJ2-7): NAGVMQNPRHLVRRRGQEARLRCSPMKGHSHVYWYRQLPEEGLKFMVYLQKENIIDESGMPKERFSAEFPKEGPSILRIQQVVRGDSAAYFCASSPNSITGGEQYFGPGTRLTVT.

The V and J genes are TRBV25-1 and TRBJ2-1; a possible D gene is TRBD2 (6 bases). The germline V gene has CDR1 MGHDK and CDR2 SYGVNS. V lost 3 bases and J lost 3, with 15 bases in between. The CDR3 totals 16 residues. The CDR3 DNA follows: TGTGCCAGCAGTGAGGGAGTAGCGGATTACTACAATGAGCAGTTCTTC. Translating gives CASSEGVADYYNEQFF.